The T cell receptor beta chain described here comes from a study of blood T cell repertoires in COVID-19. As for the study in general: Italy, Spain and the United States were the sources of the convalescent and acute COVID-19 samples. From T cells, B-cell-depleted T cells, or PBMCs came the material, which was cDNA or gDNA.

V gave up 5 bases and J gave up 2 bases; unmatched junction bases: 7. CDR1 is SGHTA and CDR2 is FQGTGA in the germline V gene. CDR3 size: 15 residues. The method was immunoSEQ multiplex PCR; TCRdb's version includes in-frame clones alone and lacks a portion of them. Here the sample spans 200,000 to 250,000 clones, roughly 84% being singletons. This clone has a handful of counts. Researchers sorted participants into cohorts using their self-reported clinical history. This receptor was taken from a woman aged 40-49 years who had recovered from COVID-19. Input material: PBMCs or T cells enriched from blood (not recorded which). The rearrangement joins TRBV7-3 to TRBJ2-7; 9 bases fit TRBD2. The CDR3 sequence is CASSPVAGAPYEQYF. As DNA, the CDR3 is TGTGCCAGCAGCCCCGTAGCGGGAGCCCCCTACGAGCAGTACTTC.